The T cell receptor (beta chain) described here comes from a study of vaccination and CD4 T cells after COVID-19. Background on the study: Blood was drawn a median roughly 68 days post second dose, range 14 to 241.

Researchers used the Oncomine TCR Beta short-read assay to sequence DNA from cultured CD4+ T cells. Cultures of CD4+ T cells served as the source for extracting genomic DNA. TCRdb re-derived calls from the PCR reads in MiXCR, one entry per CDR3 protein. The sample carries more than 15,000 distinct CDR3 sequences, roughly 47% recorded once. Treatment of the sample: roughly 11-day PBMC culture with coronavirus spike peptide pools or control peptides (ViraFEST assay). CDR3 size: 13 residues. V trimming: 7 bases; J trimming: 3 bases; junction bases outside the gene matches: 5. From germline, CDR1 is MNHNS and CDR2 SASEGT. Points on this clonotype: Its antigen remains unidentified.

The material was CD4+ T cells from blood, cultured in vitro, obtained before SARS-CoV-2 vaccination. The chain recombines TRBV6-1 with TRBJ1-2; 7 bases are a match to TRBD1. This receptor was obtained from a human donor who had recovered from COVID-19. The CDR3 is CASTRQGYYGYTF. CDR3 in DNA: TGTGCCAGCACCCGACAGGGTTACTATGGCTACACCTTC.